The 8 T cell receptor beta chains below come from one sample, sequenced in a study of shared clonotypes between healthy human individuals. Clones were read by immunoSEQ multiplex PCR, and TCRdb kept only the in-frame ones, dropping some. The data hold roughly 640,000 clones, with almost 97% observed a single time. The sequenced sample consisted of naive CD4+ T cells sorted from blood. Stated subset: CD45RA+ positively selected. These receptors all stem from a young woman in good health.

The sample holds a few counts of this clone. This chain uses TRBV18 with TRBJ2-7; D may be TRBD1 or TRBD2 (5 bases each). Trimming removed 4 bases at V and 5 bases at J, with 15 bases between. Germline CDR1 is KGHSH and CDR2 is LQKENI. This CDR3 is 14 amino acids long. The CDR3 DNA reads TGTGCCAGCTCACGAGGGGCCGGTACTAACGAGCAGTACTTC. Its protein product is CASSRGAGTNEQYF.

This clone was seen just once. The rearrangement uses TRBV19 and TRBJ2-1, with D tentatively TRBD1 (6 bases). The length of the CDR3 is 12 residues. Germline values: CDR1 LNHDA, CDR2 SQIVND (reference sequence). Trimming removed 3 bases at V and 15 bases at J, with 15 bases between. CDR3: CASSMGRGHRFF. Written as DNA, the CDR3 is TGTGCCAGTAGTATGGGTCGGGGACATAGGTTCTTC.

The chain combines TRBV4-1 with TRBJ2-7; TRBD2 matches at 12 bases. The V gene's germline CDR1 is MGHRA and CDR2 YSYEKL. The CDR3 length is 16 residues. Trimming at V came to 1 base and at J to 6 bases, leaving 7 bases not matched to a gene. Here the CDR3 DNA reads TGCGCCAGCAGCCAAGGACTAGCGGGAGAGAGGTCCGAGCAGTACTTC. It specifies CASSQGLAGERSEQYF.

The chain employs TRBV5-4 and TRBJ2-5; possibly TRBD1 or TRBD2 for D (5 bases each). Germline values: CDR1 SGHNT, CDR2 YYREEE (reference sequence). CDR3 length: 15 amino acids. Trimming left V 3 bases short and J 5 bases short, with 17 bases between. As DNA, the CDR3 is TGTGCCAGCAGCTCCTACGGGACGCCGGTCGAGACCCAGTACTTC. This sequence encodes CASSSYGTPVETQYF. Using reference TRBV5-4 and TRBJ2-5 for the parts outside the CDR3, the full variable domain is ETGVTQSPTHLIKTRGQQVTLRCSSQSGHNTVSWYQQALGQGPQFIFQYYREEENGRGNFPPRFSGLQFPNYSSELNVNALELDDSALYLCASSSYGTPVETQYFGPGTRLLVL.

This clone was recorded once. The rearrangement uses TRBV5-1 and TRBJ2-1, with a weak D call TRBD2 (6 bases). Germline-derived CDR1 and CDR2 are SGHRS and YFSETQ. V was pared by 4 bases and J by 9 bases, with 17 bases between. This CDR3 is 14 amino acids long. CDR3 bases: TGCGCCAGCAGCGAGAACACGGGGCGGGGTGAGCAGTTCTTC. This sequence encodes CASSENTGRGEQFF.

Note on this clone: In the same sample, other DNA sequences code for this CDR3. The chain couples TRBV19 to TRBJ1-5, with no clear D. The CDR3 is made up of 12 amino acids. Germline CDR1 is LNHDA and CDR2 is SQIVND (reference sequence). The V end was cut by 8 bases, the J end by 0 bases, with 5 bases between. CDR3: CASSDSNQPQHF. Written as DNA, the CDR3 is TGTGCCAGTTCGGATAGCAATCAGCCCCAGCATTTT. Based on the CDR3 plus reference TRBV19 and TRBJ1-5, the full variable domain is DGGITQSPKYLFRKEGQNVTLSCEQNLNHDAMYWYRQDPGQGLRLIYYSQIVNDFQKGDIAEGYSVSREKKESFPLTVTSAQKNPTAFYLCASSDSNQPQHFGDGTRLSIL.

This rearrangement joins TRBV28 to TRBJ1-5, with D uncertain. The CDR3 has 15 amino acids. CDR1 and CDR2 (germline): MDHEN, SYDVKM. V was clipped by 5 bases and J by 0 bases, with 11 bases between them. The CDR3 coding sequence is TGTGCCAGCAGTCCGGTGGAAATTAGCAATCAGCCCCAGCATTTT. Encoded protein: CASSPVEISNQPQHF.

The rearrangement joins TRBV2 to TRBJ2-2; no clear D. V lost 1 base and J lost 3, with 9 bases in between. This CDR3 spans 15 amino acids. Germline assignment: CDR1 SNHLY and CDR2 FYNNEI. CDR3 sequence reads: CASSEVAGDTGELFF. The CDR3 DNA reads as TGTGCCAGCAGTGAAGTTGCTGGAGACACCGGGGAGCTGTTTTTT. Together with reference TRBV2 and TRBJ2-2, the CDR3 gives the full variable domain: EPEVTQTPSHQVTQMGQEVILRCVPISNHLYFYWYRQILGQKVEFLVSFYNNEISEKSEIFDDQFSVERPDGSNFTLKIRSTKLEDSAMYFCASSEVAGDTGELFFGEGSRLTVL.